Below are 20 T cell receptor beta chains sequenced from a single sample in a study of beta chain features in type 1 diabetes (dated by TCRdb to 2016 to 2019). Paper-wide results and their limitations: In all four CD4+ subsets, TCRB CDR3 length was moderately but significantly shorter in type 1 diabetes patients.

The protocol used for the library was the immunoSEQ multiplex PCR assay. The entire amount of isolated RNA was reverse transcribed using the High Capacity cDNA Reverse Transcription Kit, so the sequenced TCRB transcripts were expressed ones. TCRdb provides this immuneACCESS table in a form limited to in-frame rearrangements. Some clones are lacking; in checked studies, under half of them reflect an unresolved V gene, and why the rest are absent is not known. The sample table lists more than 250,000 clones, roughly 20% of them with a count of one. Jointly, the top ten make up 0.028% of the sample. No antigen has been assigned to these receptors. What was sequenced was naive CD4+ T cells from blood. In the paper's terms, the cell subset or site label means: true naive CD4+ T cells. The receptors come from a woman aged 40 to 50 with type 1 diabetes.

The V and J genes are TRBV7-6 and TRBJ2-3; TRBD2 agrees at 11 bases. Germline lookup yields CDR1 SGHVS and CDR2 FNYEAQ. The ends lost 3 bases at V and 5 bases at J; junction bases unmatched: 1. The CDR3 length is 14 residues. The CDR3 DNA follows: TGTGCCAGCAGCTTCGGGACTAGCGGAGATACGCAGTATTTT. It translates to CASSFGTSGDTQYF.

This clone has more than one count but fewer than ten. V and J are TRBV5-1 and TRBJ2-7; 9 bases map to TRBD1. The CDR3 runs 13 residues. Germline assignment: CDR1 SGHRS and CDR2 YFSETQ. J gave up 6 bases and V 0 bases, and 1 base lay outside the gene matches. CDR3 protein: CASSLGDRAEQYF. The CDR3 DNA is TGCGCCAGCAGCTTGGGGGACAGGGCCGAGCAGTACTTC.

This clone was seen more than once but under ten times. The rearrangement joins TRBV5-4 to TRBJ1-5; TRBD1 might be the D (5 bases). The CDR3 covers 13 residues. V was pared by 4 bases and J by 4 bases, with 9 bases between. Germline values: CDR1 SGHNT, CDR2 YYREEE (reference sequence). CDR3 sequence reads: CASSPGGNQPQHF. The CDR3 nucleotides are TGTGCCAGCAGCCCGGGGGGGAATCAGCCCCAGCATTTT.

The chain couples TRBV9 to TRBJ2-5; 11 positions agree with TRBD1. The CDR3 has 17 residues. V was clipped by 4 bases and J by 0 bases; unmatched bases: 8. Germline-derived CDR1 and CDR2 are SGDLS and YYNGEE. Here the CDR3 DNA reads TGTGCCAGCAGCATAAGGACAGGGGGCCGGTACCAAGAGACCCAGTACTTC. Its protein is CASSIRTGGRYQETQYF. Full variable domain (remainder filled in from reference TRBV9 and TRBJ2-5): DSGVTQTPKHLITATGQRVTLRCSPRSGDLSVYWYQQSLDQGLQFLIQYYNGEERAKGNILERFSAQQFPDLHSELNLSSLELGDSALYFCASSIRTGGRYQETQYFGPGTRLLVL.

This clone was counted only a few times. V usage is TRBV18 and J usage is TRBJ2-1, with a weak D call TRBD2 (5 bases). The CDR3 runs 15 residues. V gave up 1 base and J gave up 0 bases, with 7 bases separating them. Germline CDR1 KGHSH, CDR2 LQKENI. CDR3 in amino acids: CASSPLEDSYNEQFF. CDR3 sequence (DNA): TGTGCCAGCTCACCACTGGAGGACTCCTACAATGAGCAGTTCTTC.

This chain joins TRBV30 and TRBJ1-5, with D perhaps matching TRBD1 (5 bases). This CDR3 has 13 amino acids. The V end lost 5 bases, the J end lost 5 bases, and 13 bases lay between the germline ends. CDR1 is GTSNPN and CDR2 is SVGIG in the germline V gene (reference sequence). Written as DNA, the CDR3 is TGTGCCTGGGGGACTCTCTTCGATCAGCCCCAGCATTTT. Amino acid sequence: CAWGTLFDQPQHF.

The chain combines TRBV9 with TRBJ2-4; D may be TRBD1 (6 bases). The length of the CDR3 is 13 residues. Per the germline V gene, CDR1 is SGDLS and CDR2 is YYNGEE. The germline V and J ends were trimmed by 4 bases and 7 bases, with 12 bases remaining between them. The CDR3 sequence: CASSQGTGNIQYF. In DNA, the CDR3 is TGTGCCAGCAGCCAAGGAACAGGGAACATTCAGTACTTC.

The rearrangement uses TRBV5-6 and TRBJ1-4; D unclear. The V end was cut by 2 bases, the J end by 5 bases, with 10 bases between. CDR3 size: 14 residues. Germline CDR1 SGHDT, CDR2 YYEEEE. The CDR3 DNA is TGTGCCAGCAGCTTTGAGGGCTCCAATGAAAAACTGTTTTTT. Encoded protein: CASSFEGSNEKLFF.

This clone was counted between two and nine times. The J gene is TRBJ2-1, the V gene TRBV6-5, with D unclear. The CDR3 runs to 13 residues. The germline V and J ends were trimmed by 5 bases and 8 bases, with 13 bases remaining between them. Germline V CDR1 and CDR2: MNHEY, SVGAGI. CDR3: CASSRPGRYEQFF. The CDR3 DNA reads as TGTGCCAGCAGTCGCCCGGGTCGGTATGAGCAGTTCTTC.

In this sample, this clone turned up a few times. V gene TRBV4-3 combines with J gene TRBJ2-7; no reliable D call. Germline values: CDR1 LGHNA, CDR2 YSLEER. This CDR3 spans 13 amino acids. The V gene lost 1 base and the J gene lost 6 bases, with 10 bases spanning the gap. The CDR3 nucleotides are TGCGCCAGCAGCCAAGGAGGCGACGGCGAGCAGTACTTC. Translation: CASSQGGDGEQYF.

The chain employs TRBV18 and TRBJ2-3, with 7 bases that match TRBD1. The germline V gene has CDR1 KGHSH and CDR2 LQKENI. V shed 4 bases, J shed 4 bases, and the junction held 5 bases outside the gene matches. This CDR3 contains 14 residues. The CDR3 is CASSLGTEPDTQYF. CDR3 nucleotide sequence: TGTGCCAGCTCACTCGGGACAGAGCCAGATACGCAGTATTTT.

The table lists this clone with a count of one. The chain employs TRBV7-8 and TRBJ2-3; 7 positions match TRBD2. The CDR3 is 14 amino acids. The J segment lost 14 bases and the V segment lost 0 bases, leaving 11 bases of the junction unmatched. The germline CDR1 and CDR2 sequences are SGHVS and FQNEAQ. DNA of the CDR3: TGTGCCAGCAGCTTAGCGAGGTTGGGGGGGAGGACGTATTTT. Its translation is CASSLARLGGRTYF.

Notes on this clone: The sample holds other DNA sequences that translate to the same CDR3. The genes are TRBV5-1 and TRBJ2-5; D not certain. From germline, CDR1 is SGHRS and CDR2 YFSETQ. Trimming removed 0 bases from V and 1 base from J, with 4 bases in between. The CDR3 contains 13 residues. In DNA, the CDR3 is TGCGCCAGCAGCTTGGGCGTCCAAGAGACCCAGTACTTC. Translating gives CASSLGVQETQYF.

The CDR3 bases are TGTGCCAGCAGCAATCCGACTAGCGGGGGGAACATTCAGTACTTC. Its protein product is CASSNPTSGGNIQYF. The V gene is TRBV6-5, the J gene TRBJ2-4; 13 bases match TRBD2. Germline CDR1 MNHEY, CDR2 SVGAGI. J was trimmed by 7 bases and V by 6 bases; bases with no gene match: 6. The CDR3 covers 15 residues.

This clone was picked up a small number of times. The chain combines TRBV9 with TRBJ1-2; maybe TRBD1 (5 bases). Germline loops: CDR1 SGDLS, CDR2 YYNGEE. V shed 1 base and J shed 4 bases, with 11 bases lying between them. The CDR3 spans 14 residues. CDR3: CASSVYPDSYGYTF. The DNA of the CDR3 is TGTGCCAGCAGCGTATATCCTGACAGCTATGGCTACACCTTC.

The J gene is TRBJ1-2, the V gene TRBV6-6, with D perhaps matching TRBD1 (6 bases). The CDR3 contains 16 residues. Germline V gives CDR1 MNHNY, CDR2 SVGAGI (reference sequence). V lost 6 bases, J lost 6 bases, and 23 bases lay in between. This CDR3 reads CASRKEPTGRGHGYTF. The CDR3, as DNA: TGTGCCAGCAGGAAGGAACCGACCGGCAGGGGTCATGGCTACACCTTC.

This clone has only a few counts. DNA of the CDR3: TGTGCCGCAGGGGAAAGGTACAATGAGCAGTTCTTC. It encodes CAAGERYNEQFF. V is TRBV19 and J is TRBJ2-1; tentative D call: TRBD1 (6 bases). Germline V gene lookup returns CDR1 LNHDA and CDR2 SQIVND (reference sequence). The CDR3 has 12 residues. Trimming removed 11 bases at V and 4 bases at J, with 12 bases between.

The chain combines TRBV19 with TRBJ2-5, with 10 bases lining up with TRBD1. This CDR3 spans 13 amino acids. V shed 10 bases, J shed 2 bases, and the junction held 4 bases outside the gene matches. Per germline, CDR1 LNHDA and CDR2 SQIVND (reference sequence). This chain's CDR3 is CATSGQGQETQYF. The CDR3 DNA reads TGTGCCACATCGGGACAGGGGCAAGAGACCCAGTACTTC.

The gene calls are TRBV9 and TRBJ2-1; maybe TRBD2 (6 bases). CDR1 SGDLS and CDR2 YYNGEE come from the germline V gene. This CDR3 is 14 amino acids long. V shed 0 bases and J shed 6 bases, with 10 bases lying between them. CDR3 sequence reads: CASSVVGGFNEQFF. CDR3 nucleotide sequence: TGTGCCAGCAGCGTAGTTGGAGGGTTCAATGAGCAGTTCTTC.

The DNA of the CDR3 is TGTGCCAGCAGCGCACTCAGGGGAACCGGGGAGCTGTTTTTT. Protein: CASSALRGTGELFF. The J gene is TRBJ2-2, the V gene TRBV5-8, with a possible D match to TRBD1 (6 bases). The CDR3 has 14 residues. V lost 4 bases and J lost 5, with 12 bases in between. Germline CDR1 is SGHTS and CDR2 is YDEGEE.